Below, 30 T cell receptor beta chains from the same sample are listed, as sequenced in a study of blood T cell repertoires in COVID-19. Clones were read by immunoSEQ multiplex PCR, and TCRdb kept only the in-frame ones, dropping some. The sample lists 200,000 to 250,000 clones, 86% occurring once. The sequencing input was PBMCs or T cells enriched from blood (not recorded which). The receptors were sampled from a woman aged 50 to 65 who had recovered from COVID-19.

This clone was observed a single time. The chain has TRBV5-6 and TRBJ2-2; 8 bases align to TRBD1. Germline V CDR1 and CDR2: SGHDT, YYEEEE. The CDR3 contains 17 residues. J was trimmed by 3 bases and V by 3 bases; bases with no gene match: 10. CDR3 nucleotide sequence: TGTGCCAGCAGCTCAAGGGGCAGGGGGCATTACACCGGGGAGCTGTTTTTT. Protein: CASSSRGRGHYTGELFF.

The chain employs TRBV19 and TRBJ1-2, with no clear D. CDR3 size: 14 residues. The V end was cut by 7 bases, the J end by 3 bases, with 15 bases between. The V gene's germline CDR1 is LNHDA and CDR2 SQIVND (reference sequence). CDR3 in DNA: TGTGCCAGTAACCAGCAGGTCGGCTACTATGGCTACACCTTC. This gives the protein CASNQQVGYYGYTF.

The rearrangement uses TRBV9 and TRBJ2-3; 10 bases align to TRBD2. J was trimmed by 2 bases and V by 4 bases; bases with no gene match: 16. Per the germline V gene, CDR1 is SGDLS and CDR2 is YYNGEE. This CDR3 has 19 amino acids. The CDR3 protein is CASSPRGGSGGTSTDTQYF. As DNA, the CDR3 is TGTGCCAGCAGCCCCCGTGGGGGTAGCGGGGGGACCTCCACAGATACGCAGTATTTT.

This chain uses TRBV18 with TRBJ1-1; the D gene is possibly TRBD1 (6 bases). Germline V CDR1 and CDR2: KGHSH, LQKENI. This CDR3 comprises 13 residues. Deletions cut 2 bases from V and 7 bases from J, with 11 bases between. DNA for the CDR3: TGTGCCAGCTCACCAATTCAGGGGTTTGAAGCTTTCTTT. Protein: CASSPIQGFEAFF.

J is TRBJ2-5 and V is TRBV9; D is unresolved. The CDR3 spans 15 residues. Germline CDR1 SGDLS, CDR2 YYNGEE. Trimming removed 4 bases from V and 1 base from J, with 14 bases in between. The CDR3: CASSRGGSGQETQYF. CDR3 coding DNA: TGTGCCAGCAGCCGCGGTGGGTCGGGCCAAGAGACCCAGTACTTC.

The count of this clone is one. The chain recombines TRBV11-3 with TRBJ1-5; TRBD1 might be the D (6 bases). CDR1 is SGHNT and CDR2 is YENEEA in the germline V gene. V was pared by 1 base and J by 5 bases, with 6 bases between. The CDR3 has 13 residues. The chain's CDR3 is CASSLGGHQPQHF. Written as DNA, the CDR3 is TGTGCCAGCAGCTTAGGGGGGCATCAGCCCCAGCATTTT. The full variable domain, with the rest looked up from reference TRBV11-3 and TRBJ1-5, is EAGVVQSPRYKIIEKKQPVAFWCNPISGHNTLYWYLQNLGQGPELLIRYENEEAVDDSQLPKDRFSAERLKGVDSTLKIQPAELGDSAVYLCASSLGGHQPQHFGDGTRLSIL.

The chain employs TRBV27 and TRBJ1-5, with D maybe TRBD1 (5 bases). V lost 0 bases, J lost 2 bases, and 11 bases lay in between. The CDR3 sequence is 16 residues long. Germline V lookup: CDR1 MNHEY, CDR2 SMNVEV (reference sequence). CDR3 sequence: CASSLSWGERNQPQHF. In nucleotides, the CDR3 is TGTGCCAGCAGTTTATCATGGGGGGAACGCAATCAGCCCCAGCATTTT.

The gene calls are TRBV27 and TRBJ2-1; D perhaps matches TRBD2 (6 bases). The V end lost 6 bases, the J end lost 2 bases, and 8 bases lay between the germline ends. Germline CDR1 MNHEY, CDR2 SMNVEV (reference sequence). The length of the CDR3 is 13 residues. The CDR3 region is CASRGGTYNEQFF. For the CDR3, the DNA is TGTGCCAGCAGAGGCGGGACCTACAATGAGCAGTTCTTC.

V usage is TRBV5-5 and J usage is TRBJ1-2, with D unresolved. Germline-derived CDR1 and CDR2 are SGHKS and YYEKEE (reference sequence). The CDR3 extends over 16 amino acids. Trimming pared 0 bases from V and 3 bases from J, leaving 15 bases between. In nucleotides, the CDR3 is TGTGCCAGCAGCTTGGGCGGCTCGGGGTCGCACTATGGCTACACCTTC. This codes for CASSLGGSGSHYGYTF.

The chain couples TRBV25-1 to TRBJ2-3; 14 nucleotides align to TRBD2. Trimming at V came to 6 bases and at J to 6 bases, leaving 5 bases not matched to a gene. Germline CDR1 and CDR2: MGHDK and SYGVNS. The CDR3 runs to 15 residues. CDR3 region: CASSGLAGGWDTQYF. The CDR3 DNA follows: TGTGCCAGCAGCGGACTAGCGGGAGGTTGGGATACGCAGTATTTT. The whole variable domain, remainder taken from reference TRBV25-1 and TRBJ2-3, is EADIYQTPRYLVIGTGKKITLECSQTMGHDKMYWYQQDPGMELHLIHYSYGVNSTEKGDLSSESTVSRIRTEHFPLTLESARPSHTSQYLCASSGLAGGWDTQYFGPGTRLTVL.

This clone was picked up one time. V usage is TRBV10-1 and J usage is TRBJ2-7, with 8 bases matching TRBD1. Germline CDR1 reads WNHNN; CDR2 reads SYGVQD (reference sequence). V trimming: 0 bases; J trimming: 2 bases; junction bases outside the gene matches: 3. The CDR3 sequence is 15 residues long. CDR3 amino acids: CASSESTTGAYEQYF. CDR3 sequence (DNA): TGCGCCAGCAGTGAGTCCACGACAGGGGCCTACGAGCAGTACTTC.

The rearrangement uses TRBV4-1 and TRBJ2-7, with 9 bases identical to TRBD2. V was pared by 0 bases and J by 7 bases, with 10 bases of the junction left unmatched. There are 16 residues in the CDR3. Germline loops: CDR1 MGHRA, CDR2 YSYEKL. CDR3 residues: CASSQDASGDLLEQYF. The DNA of the CDR3 is TGCGCCAGCAGCCAAGATGCTAGCGGGGATCTACTTGAGCAGTACTTC.

The J gene is TRBJ2-1, the V gene TRBV15, with a tentative D call TRBD1 (5 bases). The CDR3 length is 16 residues. Trimming removed 3 bases at V and 2 bases at J, with 14 bases between. Germline V lookup: CDR1 LNHNV, CDR2 YYDKDF (reference sequence). The CDR3 sequence: CATSSMDQGTYNEQFF. CDR3 DNA: TGTGCCACCAGCAGCATGGACCAGGGAACCTACAATGAGCAGTTCTTC.

The rearrangement links TRBV7-4 to TRBJ1-4; tentative D call: TRBD1 (6 bases). V was shortened by 5 bases and J by 4 bases, with 17 bases between the two germline ends. CDR3 length equals 16 residues. Germline V gives CDR1 SGHVT, CDR2 SQSDAQ. CDR3 nucleotide sequence: TGTGCCAGCAGCGCGCACAGGGATTTGGGTAATGAAAAACTGTTTTTT. This gives the protein CASSAHRDLGNEKLFF.

CDR3 sequence: CASSTDLPTGSAFF. The CDR3 region has the DNA TGTGCCAGTAGTACCGATCTTCCGACAGGCTCAGCTTTCTTT. V usage is TRBV19 and J usage is TRBJ1-1; possible D gene TRBD1, 6 bases. This CDR3 contains 14 residues. Trimming took 4 bases from V and 10 from J, leaving 19 bases between them. Per the germline V gene, CDR1 is LNHDA and CDR2 is SQIVND (reference sequence). The variable domain in full, with the rest retrieved from reference TRBV19 and TRBJ1-1, is DGGITQSPKYLFRKEGQNVTLSCEQNLNHDAMYWYRQDPGQGLRLIYYSQIVNDFQKGDIAEGYSVSREKKESFPLTVTSAQKNPTAFYLCASSTDLPTGSAFFGQGTRLTVV.

The chain has TRBV2 and TRBJ2-6; 9 bases align to TRBD1. The CDR3 is 19 amino acids. The germline gives CDR1 SNHLY, CDR2 FYNNEI. V dropped 5 bases and J dropped 0; count of bases not matched to a gene: 11. Written as DNA, the CDR3 is TGTGCCAGCAGTAAAACGCCGGGACAGGGAAACTCTGGGGCCAACGTCCTGACTTTC. Translation gives CASSKTPGQGNSGANVLTF. The full variable domain, in which reference TRBV2 and TRBJ2-6 provide the parts outside the CDR3, is EPEVTQTPSHQVTQMGQEVILRCVPISNHLYFYWYRQILGQKVEFLVSFYNNEISEKSEIFDDQFSVERPDGSNFTLKIRSTKLEDSAMYFCASSKTPGQGNSGANVLTFGAGSRLTVL.

This sequence joins TRBV5-1 and TRBJ2-3, with a possible D match to TRBD2 (6 bases). V dropped 4 bases and J dropped 3 bases, with 15 bases sitting between them. This CDR3 has 15 amino acids. Germline CDR1 SGHRS, CDR2 YFSETQ. The CDR3 here is CASSKAGEITDTQYF. The CDR3, as DNA: TGCGCCAGCAGCAAAGCGGGTGAAATTACAGATACGCAGTATTTT.

This sequence joins TRBV19 and TRBJ1-4; D gene uncertain. CDR1 and CDR2 (germline): LNHDA, SQIVND (reference sequence). The CDR3 runs 15 residues. Trimming took off 9 bases at V and 4 bases at J, with 18 bases between the two ends. The DNA of the CDR3 is TGTGCCAGCGCGCCCACAAACAGTTATAATGAAAAACTGTTTTTT. Protein product: CASAPTNSYNEKLFF.

This clone was seen once. The chain recombines TRBV28 with TRBJ2-7, with D tentatively TRBD2 (5 bases). The CDR3 consists of 17 residues. V was clipped by 4 bases and J by 0 bases, with 19 bases between them. Germline loops: CDR1 MDHEN, CDR2 SYDVKM. This CDR3 reads CASSSPPGSSSSYEQYF. The CDR3 region has the DNA TGTGCCAGCAGTTCCCCTCCGGGGAGCTCAAGCTCCTACGAGCAGTACTTC. Looking up the rest from reference TRBV28 and TRBJ2-7 gives the full variable domain: DVKVTQSSRYLVKRTGEKVFLECVQDMDHENMFWYRQDPGLGLRLIYFSYDVKMKEKGDIPEGYSVSREKKERFSLILESASTNQTSMYLCASSSPPGSSSSYEQYFGPGTRLTVT.

The rearrangement links TRBV7-6 to TRBJ2-1; the match to TRBD2 covers 8 bases. Germline CDR1 is SGHVS and CDR2 is FNYEAQ. The CDR3 spans 15 residues. V was pared by 6 bases and J by 7 bases, with 11 bases of the junction left unmatched. CDR3 DNA sequence: TGTGCCAGCAGTCGACAAAGCGGGAGAGGGAATGAGCAGTTCTTC. This codes for CASSRQSGRGNEQFF.

This clone was observed once. This chain connects TRBV11-3 to TRBJ2-5; TRBD2 agrees at 12 bases. V lost 5 bases, J lost 5 bases, and 12 bases stayed unmatched. The CDR3 runs 17 residues. Germline V gene lookup returns CDR1 SGHNT and CDR2 YENEEA. CDR3 in amino acids: CASSPLSSGGAWETQYF. DNA for the CDR3: TGTGCCAGCAGCCCCCTTTCTAGCGGGGGGGCGTGGGAGACCCAGTACTTC.

The chain has TRBV6-2 or TRBV6-3 and TRBJ2-7, with 7 bases fitting TRBD1. The CDR3 is 15 residues long. Germline CDR1 is MNHEY and CDR2 is SVGEGT. V shed 2 bases, J shed 0 bases, and the junction held 4 bases outside the gene matches. CDR3 amino acids: CASSYRQGTSYEQYF. The DNA of the CDR3 is TGTGCCAGCAGTTACCGACAGGGAACCTCCTACGAGCAGTACTTC.

The chain joins TRBV18 to TRBJ2-5; weak D call: TRBD1 (5 bases). The germline V and J ends were trimmed by 0 bases and 4 bases, with 6 bases remaining between them. CDR1 and CDR2 from the germline V gene are KGHSH and LQKENI. The CDR3 length is 13 residues. DNA for the CDR3: TGTGCCAGCTCACCACCGGGGCCAGAGACCCAGTACTTC. It yields the protein CASSPPGPETQYF.

The chain links TRBV11-2 to TRBJ2-7; 10 positions match TRBD1. The CDR3 is 15 residues long. V was pared by 5 bases and J by 3 bases, with 7 bases of the junction left unmatched. CDR1 and CDR2 (germline): SGHAT, FQNNGV. Here the CDR3 reads CASSHPGQGFYEQYF. The CDR3 DNA follows: TGTGCCAGCAGCCACCCGGGACAGGGGTTCTACGAGCAGTACTTC.

The chain joins TRBV6-5 to TRBJ2-5; 10 bases match TRBD2. The CDR3 extends over 12 amino acids. The germline V gene has CDR1 MNHEY and CDR2 SVGAGI. After removal of 7 bases from V and 9 bases from J, the junction contained 5 bases not matched to a gene. The CDR3 sequence: CASNSGREAQYF. CDR3 bases: TGTGCCAGCAACAGCGGGAGGGAGGCCCAGTACTTC.

Only one count was recorded for this clone. The chain combines TRBV19 with TRBJ1-5; TRBD1 matches at 9 bases. Germline V gives CDR1 LNHDA, CDR2 SQIVND (reference sequence). The V and J ends lost 7 bases and 2 bases, in that order; junction bases with no gene match: 9. The CDR3 is 16 residues long. CDR3 DNA: TGTGCCAGTACGACGACAGGGGGGTTGGGCAATCAGCCCCAGCATTTT. It encodes CASTTTGGLGNQPQHF.

This rearrangement joins TRBV11-2 to TRBJ2-1; tentatively, D is TRBD1 (6 bases). CDR3 length: 15 amino acids. The ends were cut back, 6 bases at V and 7 bases at J, with 19 bases in the middle. Germline CDR1 and CDR2: SGHAT and FQNNGV. The CDR3 region is CASSTGLLFVNEQFF. CDR3 nucleotide sequence: TGTGCCAGCAGTACAGGGCTCCTATTTGTGAATGAGCAGTTCTTC.

The rearrangement links TRBV30 to TRBJ2-7; 12 nucleotides match TRBD2. CDR1 GTSNPN and CDR2 SVGIG come from the germline V gene (reference sequence). This CDR3 comprises 17 residues. The J segment lost 2 bases and the V segment lost 4 bases, leaving 12 bases of the junction unmatched. The CDR3 loop is CAWTKGWTSGTTYEQYF. DNA for the CDR3: TGTGCCTGGACCAAGGGGTGGACTAGCGGGACCACCTACGAGCAGTACTTC.

V usage is TRBV4-3 and J usage is TRBJ2-7; 9 bases fit TRBD2. The CDR3 runs 15 residues. With 1 base clipped from V and 4 bases from J, the junction kept 5 bases outside the gene matches. Germline V CDR1 and CDR2: LGHNA, YSLEER. The CDR3 region has the DNA TGCGCCAGCAGCCAAGTCGCTAGCGGGGTGTACGAGCAGTACTTC. Its translation is CASSQVASGVYEQYF.

The DNA for the CDR3 is TGCGCCAGCACCTTAGACAGAGCTAACTATGGCTACACCTTC. Translated: CASTLDRANYGYTF. This sequence joins TRBV10-2 and TRBJ1-2, with D possibly TRBD1 on 5 matching bases. CDR3 length: 14 amino acids. Germline V gene lookup returns CDR1 WSHSY and CDR2 SAAADI. V lost 7 bases to trimming and J lost 0 bases, with 12 bases between them.